This TCR beta chain was sequenced in a study of tumor-infiltrating lymphocytes in primary liver carcinoma. The study co-extracted DNA and RNA from around 20-30 mg of unsorted bulk tissue. Production of TCR beta cDNA used around 500 ng total RNA together with a constant-region primer. ARM-PCR was slightly modified, and three nested multiplex PCR rounds with it gave rise to the TCR beta libraries. TCRdb analysed the multiplex PCR reads with MiXCR anew, one entry per CDR3 protein. Here the sample spans about 96,000 distinct CDR3 sequences, 68% being singletons. Sequenced input: tumor-adjacent normal liver tissue. The clonotype comes from a man aged 40-55 years with primary liver carcinoma and hepatitis B virus infection.

Here the CDR3 reads CSVVDGVSEQFF. CDR3 DNA: TGCAGCGTTGTTGATGGGGTAAGTGAGCAGTTCTTC. The chain joins TRBV29-1 to TRBJ2-1; D is unresolved. The CDR3 runs 12 residues. In germline, CDR1 is SQVTM, CDR2 ANQGSEA. Trimming removed 4 bases at V and 9 bases at J, with 13 bases between.